The 25 T cell receptor beta chains below all came from one sample that was sequenced in a study of blood T cell repertoires in COVID-19. Repertoires were generated with immunoSEQ multiplex PCR, while TCRdb's copy carries only in-frame clones and drops some. The table includes 200,000 or so clones, under 85% detected once. The sequenced sample consisted of peripheral blood. The receptor source for this set is a man aged 55-75 years with active or convalescent COVID-19.

The table lists this clone with many counts. The chain has TRBV11-2 and TRBJ2-1, with TRBD2 as a possible D gene (5 bases). Germline-derived CDR1 and CDR2 are SGHAT and FQNNGV. This CDR3 has 15 residues. Trimming took off 1 base at V and 6 bases at J, with 13 bases between the two ends. The CDR3 DNA reads TGTGCCAGCAGCTTAGTGACCGGACTTATCAATGAGCAGTTCTTC. Translation gives CASSLVTGLINEQFF.

The chain combines TRBV30 with TRBJ2-5, with 7 nucleotides matching TRBD2. This CDR3 is built from 14 residues. Germline V gene lookup returns CDR1 GTSNPN and CDR2 SVGIG (reference sequence). Germline trimming cut 0 bases from V and 4 bases from J; bases unmatched to any gene: 5. The CDR3, as DNA: TGTGCCTGGAGTGTACCCTGGGAGGGAGAGACCCAGTACTTC. Protein: CAWSVPWEGETQYF.

The chain is built from TRBV7-2 and TRBJ1-5; D is undetermined. Germline V gives CDR1 SGHTA, CDR2 FQGNSA. The CDR3 totals 13 residues. Trimming cost V 5 bases and J 7 bases, with 12 bases left between them. CDR3 region: CASSPSPRQPQHF. In DNA, the CDR3 is TGTGCCAGCAGCCCATCCCCGAGGCAGCCCCAGCATTTT.

This clone has a single count. This chain links TRBV28 with TRBJ1-2; 8 nucleotides match TRBD1. The CDR3 length is 14 residues. The ends lost 6 bases at V and 8 bases at J; junction bases unmatched: 11. CDR1 is MDHEN, CDR2 SYDVKM, per germline. The CDR3 here is CASRIGQGESGYTF. Written as DNA, the CDR3 is TGTGCCAGCAGGATCGGACAGGGTGAGAGCGGCTACACCTTC.

This chain uses TRBV6-2 or TRBV6-3 with TRBJ2-1; 7 bases match TRBD1. V lost 2 bases and J lost 3; bases outside the gene matches: 10. The V gene's germline CDR1 is MNHEY and CDR2 SVGEGT. This CDR3 has 17 amino acids. CDR3 nucleotides: TGTGCCAGCAGTTACCTTGTACAGGGGATTTACTACAATGAGCAGTTCTTC. Translation gives CASSYLVQGIYYNEQFF.

The rearrangement links TRBV6-5 to TRBJ2-7; D is possibly TRBD2 (5 bases). The V end lost 6 bases, the J end lost 2 bases, and 14 bases lay between the germline ends. The CDR3 contains 14 residues. CDR1 MNHEY and CDR2 SVGAGI come from the germline V gene. The CDR3 sequence: CASSTGAAPYEQYF. CDR3 DNA sequence: TGTGCCAGCAGCACCGGAGCGGCCCCCTACGAGCAGTACTTC.

V usage is TRBV2 and J usage is TRBJ2-5, with no clear D. Trimming removed 3 bases at V and 5 bases at J, with 4 bases between. Germline CDR1 and CDR2: SNHLY and FYNNEI. There are 11 residues in the CDR3. The CDR3, as DNA: TGTGCCAGCAGTGAGGGCGAGACCCAGTACTTC. It translates to CASSEGETQYF.

CDR3 bases: TGTGCCAGCTCACTTACAACTAGCGGAGGCGGCGGTGAGCAGTTCTTC. This sequence encodes CASSLTTSGGGGEQFF. This sequence joins TRBV18 and TRBJ2-1, with TRBD2 identical over 8 bases. J gave up 9 bases and V 4 bases, and 14 bases lay outside the gene matches. Germline CDR1 is KGHSH and CDR2 is LQKENI. This CDR3 contains 16 residues.

V usage is TRBV19 and J usage is TRBJ2-5, with TRBD1 identical over 8 bases. This CDR3 has 15 residues. CDR1 LNHDA and CDR2 SQIVND come from the germline V gene (reference sequence). V trimming: 3 bases; J trimming: 4 bases; junction bases outside the gene matches: 7. The CDR3, as DNA: TGTGCCAGTAGTATTCCCGGGACAGGTGGAGAGACCCAGTACTTC. It is translated as CASSIPGTGGETQYF.

The sample holds a few counts of this clone. The genes are TRBV7-3 and TRBJ2-3; D remains unclear. The CDR3 spans 12 residues. Trimming removed 5 bases at V and 8 bases at J, with 11 bases between. Germline V CDR1 and CDR2: SGHTA, FQGTGA. The CDR3 sequence: CASSLDKSTQYF. The CDR3 nucleotides are TGTGCCAGCAGCCTCGACAAGAGTACGCAGTATTTT.

The V gene is TRBV7-2, the J gene TRBJ2-7; 7 nucleotides match TRBD1. Germline values: CDR1 SGHTA, CDR2 FQGNSA. This CDR3 has 15 residues. V lost 2 bases, J lost 0 bases, and 4 bases stayed unmatched. CDR3 sequence (DNA): TGTGCCAGCAGCTTATGGGACAGCCCCTCCTACGAGCAGTACTTC. Protein sequence: CASSLWDSPSYEQYF.

The rearrangement joins TRBV14 to TRBJ1-1; tentative D call: TRBD1 (5 bases). The germline V gene has CDR1 SGHDN and CDR2 FVKESK. The CDR3 spans 16 residues. With 6 bases removed from V and 0 bases from J, the gap between germline ends came to 17 bases. In DNA form, the CDR3 reads TGTGCCAGCAGTCGGCGGGGGACCATCATGAACACTGAAGCTTTCTTT. This encodes CASSRRGTIMNTEAFF.

The rearrangement uses TRBV7-8 and TRBJ1-5; TRBD1 is a possible D gene (5 bases). CDR1 is SGHVS, CDR2 FQNEAQ, per germline. V was cut by 5 bases and J by 6 bases, with 17 bases left in between. The CDR3 totals 15 residues. The CDR3 DNA reads as TGTGCCAGCAGCCTCCTCCCGGGGGGTACTCAGCCCCAGCATTTT. Protein: CASSLLPGGTQPQHF.

This chain uses TRBV27 with TRBJ2-1, with 10 bases that match TRBD2. The CDR3 length is 16 residues. Germline V gene data show CDR1 as MNHEY and CDR2 as SMNVEV (reference sequence). V shed 6 bases and J 6 bases; nucleotides not matched to a gene: 11. Here the CDR3 reads CASRGGVGTSVNEQFF. CDR3 bases: TGTGCCAGCAGGGGAGGGGTCGGGACTAGCGTCAATGAGCAGTTCTTC.

This rearrangement joins TRBV11-2 to TRBJ2-3, with D tentatively TRBD2 (5 bases). The V end was cut by 8 bases, the J end by 2 bases, with 14 bases between. This CDR3 is 14 amino acids long. Germline V gene data show CDR1 as SGHAT and CDR2 as FQNNGV. The CDR3: CASLLLRATDTQYF. Written as DNA, the CDR3 is TGTGCCAGCCTACTATTGCGGGCCACAGATACGCAGTATTTT.

The chain carries TRBV7-9 and TRBJ1-1; no clear D. The CDR3 extends over 16 amino acids. Germline CDR1 SEHNR, CDR2 FQNEAQ (reference sequence). Deletions cut 0 bases from V and 0 bases from J, with 11 bases between. The CDR3 DNA reads TGTGCCAGCAGCTTAGCCAGGAGGATCATGAACACTGAAGCTTTCTTT. Its protein is CASSLARRIMNTEAFF.

The chain joins TRBV6-1 to TRBJ2-7; TRBD1 aligns across 8 bases. J was trimmed by 6 bases and V by 3 bases; bases with no gene match: 7. The germline V gene encodes CDR1 MNHNS and CDR2 SASEGT. The CDR3 sequence is 14 residues long. The DNA for the CDR3 is TGTGCCAGCAGTGAGCGGCAGGGGGCGGGCGAGCAGTACTTC. This gives the protein CASSERQGAGEQYF.

This clone was detected once. The chain combines TRBV28 with TRBJ2-7, with 8 nucleotides matching TRBD1. CDR1 is MDHEN and CDR2 is SYDVKM in the germline V gene. This CDR3 region has 12 residues. V trimming: 2 bases; J trimming: 7 bases; junction bases outside the gene matches: 1. The CDR3 nucleotides are TGTGCCAGCAGTTTAACAGGGGGGGAGCAGTACTTC. Its translation: CASSLTGGEQYF.

This chain uses TRBV27 with TRBJ2-7; TRBD1 aligns across 7 bases. CDR1 MNHEY and CDR2 SMNVEV come from the germline V gene (reference sequence). V dropped 6 bases and J dropped 0; count of bases not matched to a gene: 5. This CDR3 has 14 residues. CDR3: CASRGQVDSYEQYF. CDR3 coding DNA: TGTGCCAGCAGAGGACAGGTGGACTCCTACGAGCAGTACTTC.

The gene calls are TRBV20-1 and TRBJ2-3, with 8 positions matching TRBD2. Per the germline V gene, CDR1 is DFQATT and CDR2 is SNEGSKA (reference sequence). Trimming took 3 bases from V and 0 from J; bases not matched to a gene: 8. This CDR3 region has 16 residues. The CDR3 bases are TGCAGTGCTAGTTCGCTAGCGGGTTTTAGCACAGATACGCAGTATTTT. Translated, it gives CSASSLAGFSTDTQYF.

This chain joins TRBV5-4 and TRBJ1-2, with 8 bases fitting TRBD1. The CDR3 contains 16 residues. V shed 4 bases and J 4 bases; nucleotides not matched to a gene: 12. In germline, CDR1 is SGHNT, CDR2 YYREEE (reference sequence). The CDR3 sequence is CASSHGQGKTGYGYTF. The CDR3, as DNA: TGTGCCAGCAGCCATGGACAGGGAAAAACCGGCTATGGCTACACCTTC.

The genes are TRBV6-7 and TRBJ2-2; no reliable D call. TRBV6-7 is marked as an open reading frame, function uncertain. Trimming cost V 8 bases and J 6 bases, with 13 bases left between them. The CDR3 contains 13 residues. In DNA form, the CDR3 reads TGTGCCAGCCTCAACACAACCCCCGGGGAGCTGTTTTTT. Translation: CASLNTTPGELFF.

The chain uses TRBV7-9 and TRBJ2-7; 7 bases agree with TRBD2. The CDR3 consists of 16 residues. Germline CDR1 SEHNR, CDR2 FQNEAQ (reference sequence). V was clipped by 1 base and J by 0 bases; unmatched bases: 6. The CDR3 DNA is TGTGCCAGCAGCTTAGGCAGCGGGGTTAGCTCCTACGAGCAGTACTTC. Its translation: CASSLGSGVSSYEQYF.

The genes are TRBV27 and TRBJ2-3; a possible D gene is TRBD1 (5 bases). Trimming shortened V by 6 bases and J by 1 base, and 8 bases separated the two germline ends. The length of the CDR3 is 13 residues. Germline V gene data show CDR1 as MNHEY and CDR2 as SMNVEV (reference sequence). CDR3 sequence reads: CASRPQGTDTQYF. The CDR3 DNA is TGTGCCAGCAGGCCACAGGGCACAGATACGCAGTATTTT.

The rearrangement uses TRBV9 and TRBJ1-2; TRBD1 matches at 7 bases. CDR3 length: 16 amino acids. The germline V gene encodes CDR1 SGDLS and CDR2 YYNGEE. V shed 3 bases and J 3 bases; nucleotides not matched to a gene: 11. The chain's CDR3 is CASSASFDDRDYGYTF. CDR3 nucleotides: TGTGCCAGCAGCGCTTCTTTCGATGACAGGGACTATGGCTACACCTTC.